This T cell receptor (beta chain) was profiled in a study of vaccination and CD4 T cells after COVID-19. Concerning this clonotype: Its specificity is unknown.

Treatment of the sample: approximately 10-day PBMC culture with coronavirus spike peptide pools or control peptides (ViraFEST assay). Those CD4+ T cells from the unexposed donor predate the COVID-19 pandemic (2011-2018). It was on days 3 and 7 that half the medium was replaced with fresh IL-2 medium. The Oncomine TCR Beta short-read assay generated sequence data from the DNA of cultured CD4+ T cells. It was from cultured CD4+ T cells that genomic DNA was extracted. Via MiXCR, TCRdb re-called the PCR reads, giving one row per CDR3 protein. This sample has 9,500 or so distinct CDR3 sequences, with 28% found just once. The TCR was taken from a human donor in good health. The sequenced sample was CD4+ T cells from blood, cultured in vitro.

This CDR3 reads CASSYIDGNTEAFF. CDR3 bases: TGTGCCAGCAGTTACATAGACGGCAACACTGAAGCTTTCTTT. The chain recombines TRBV6-5 with TRBJ1-1; unclear D gene. CDR3 length: 14 amino acids. Germline CDR1 and CDR2: MNHEY and SVGAGI. V was cut by 2 bases and J by 2 bases, with 9 bases left in between.